This T cell receptor (beta chain) was identified during a study of T cells in Graves' hyperthyroidism and ophthalmopathy. Study in general: Sampling of peripheral blood happened at initial diagnosis, prior to any treatment.

This clonotype was detected many times. Antigen: not known. TCR beta CDR3 region amplification was performed from RNA transcripts. The TCR CDR3 was amplified in a first-round RT-PCR using the HTBI primer set. TCRdb processed the multiplex PCR reads anew with MiXCR; each CDR3 protein has one entry. The data contain hundreds of thousands of distinct CDR3 sequences, around 15% of them singletons. Each person with ophthalmopathy scored at least 3 on the Clinical Activity Score, reached NOSPECS grade 4 or higher, and had been ill under 3 months. Out of approximately 9.9 ml of fresh peripheral blood came the PBMCs. V was shortened by 0 bases and J by 4 bases, with 12 bases between the two germline ends. The CDR3 loop spans 15 amino acids. Germline V lookup: CDR1 MNHEY, CDR2 SVGEGT. Study outcomes and limitations: Ophthalmopathy and stable hyperthyroidism were told apart by a 13 V-J model.

The chain uses TRBV6-2 or TRBV6-3 and TRBJ1-1; D gene uncertain. The sample was blood. This clonotype was sampled from a middle-aged woman with Graves' ophthalmopathy. CDR3 residues: CASSYSGPRGTEAFF. Here the CDR3 DNA reads TGTGCCAGCAGTTACTCGGGCCCTCGGGGCACTGAAGCTTTCTTT.